This TCR beta chain was captured by sequencing in a study of blood T cells in healthy people across ages. Study outcomes and limitations: Diversity was higher, and naive CD4+ cells more numerous, in long-lived donors than in aged donors. Among T cells, TCR beta diversity per million cells dropped roughly linearly as age rose.

V lost 2 bases, J lost 4 bases, and 21 bases lay in between. Germline V gives CDR1 SGHTA, CDR2 FQGTGA. This CDR3 contains 17 residues. This clonotype was observed a few times. The antigen is not known. At least 5 micrograms of total RNA were extracted per sample. Next came a second PCR, run for roughly 6 to 11 cycles, which used a sample-barcoded 5' primer along with a J-beta primer mix. TCRdb independently ran MiXCR on the 5' RACE reads; one entry per CDR3 protein. The profile shows 650,000 to 1,000,000 distinct CDR3 sequences, 46% of them singletons. V gene TRBV7-3 combines with J gene TRBJ2-7; weak D call: TRBD2 (6 bases). Sequencing used blood. This sequence was found in a man older than 75 in good health. The CDR3 bases are TGTGCCAGCAGCTTAGGAGGAGCTAGAGGGAGGAATTACGAGCAGTACTTC. Residues: CASSLGGARGRNYEQYF.